Reported below is one TCR beta chain. The antigen is unknown. The sample is drawn from a study of radiotherapy plus CTLA-4 blockade in lung cancer. Study outcomes and limitations: Tumor-origin TCR clones grew in blood after radiotherapy plus ipilimumab.

Focal radiation plus CTLA-4 blockade with ipilimumab was given to patients with chemo-refractory metastatic non-small-cell lung cancer. The CDR3 runs 12 residues. V lost 7 bases and J lost 4, with 10 bases in between. The germline CDR1 and CDR2 sequences are SGHAT and FQDESV (reference sequence). Sequencing was performed with immunoSEQ multiplex PCR; in TCRdb, only in-frame clones are kept and a portion is missing. Of approximately 85,000 clones detected, approximately 83% appear once; the ten largest clones hold approximately 2%. This material consisted of peripheral blood, taken from a patient treated with radiotherapy plus ipilimumab. The V call is TRBV11-1, the J call TRBJ1-1; D gene ambiguous. The receptor comes from a human donor with non-small cell lung cancer who had a partial response to radiotherapy plus ipilimumab. The CDR3 nucleotides are TGTGCCAGCACCCAGTATACCACTGAAGCTTTCTTT. As protein: CASTQYTTEAFF.